A selection of T cell receptor beta chains follows, all from one sample in a study of beta chain features in type 1 diabetes. Only in-frame clones appear in the TCRdb table, and some are missing; sequencing was by immunoSEQ multiplex PCR. Here the sample spans fewer than 350,000 clones, about 15% being singletons. The sample consisted of naive CD4+ T cells from blood. Every receptor here comes from a man between 18 and 29 years old with type 1 diabetes. Each CDR3 is given with its conserved first and last residue. A D gene is named only where the DNA matches it firmly. For some rows the clone size is stated as once, few or many, or as a class when expanded; others skip it.

clone size: few; D gene: TRBD2; V gene: TRBV13; J gene: TRBJ2-3; CDR3 protein: CASRPRTSGGLRTDTQYF; CDR3 DNA: TGTGCCAGCAGGCCTCGGACTAGCGGGGGGCTCCGCACAGATACGCAGTATTTT
clone size: few; D gene: TRBD2; V gene: TRBV5-6; J gene: TRBJ2-1; CDR3 protein: CASSSQWTSGKNEQFF; CDR3 DNA: TGTGCCAGCAGCTCGCAATGGACTAGCGGGAAAAATGAGCAGTTCTTC
clone size: few; D gene: .; V gene: TRBV7-2; J gene: TRBJ2-5; CDR3 protein: CASSYRAGQETQYF; CDR3 DNA: TGTGCCAGCAGCTACCGAGCGGGTCAAGAGACCCAGTACTTC
clone size: few; D gene: .; V gene: TRBV18; J gene: TRBJ1-1; CDR3 protein: CASSPPGAGAHTEAFF; CDR3 DNA: TGTGCCAGCTCACCACCCGGGGCGGGGGCGCACACTGAAGCTTTCTTT
clone size: .; D gene: TRBD2; V gene: TRBV5-4; J gene: TRBJ2-7; CDR3 protein: CASSPRTSGGAHEQYF; CDR3 DNA: TGTGCCAGCAGCCCGAGGACTAGCGGGGGGGCCCACGAGCAGTACTTC
clone size: few; D gene: .; V gene: TRBV30; J gene: TRBJ2-7; CDR3 protein: CAWSPLGQTFYEQYF; CDR3 DNA: TGTGCCTGGAGTCCCCTTGGGCAGACCTTCTACGAGCAGTACTTC
clone size: .; D gene: TRBD2; V gene: TRBV5-1; J gene: TRBJ2-5; CDR3 protein: CASSFIGGAISETQYF; CDR3 DNA: TGCGCCAGCAGCTTCATCGGGGGGGCCATTTCAGAGACCCAGTACTTC
clone size: .; D gene: .; V gene: TRBV28; J gene: TRBJ1-5; CDR3 protein: CASSLPPYQPQHF; CDR3 DNA: TGTGCCAGCAGTTTACCCCCCTATCAGCCCCAGCATTTT
clone size: .; D gene: .; V gene: TRBV10-3; J gene: TRBJ2-7; CDR3 protein: CATASRDTYSYEQYF; CDR3 DNA: TGTGCCACTGCCTCCCGGGACACCTACTCCTACGAGCAGTACTTC
clone size: .; D gene: .; V gene: TRBV5-4; J gene: TRBJ2-7; CDR3 protein: CASSPGGLPGSYEQYF; CDR3 DNA: TGTGCCAGCAGCCCCGGAGGGCTCCCGGGATCCTACGAGCAGTACTTC
clone size: few; D gene: .; V gene: TRBV28; J gene: TRBJ1-2; CDR3 protein: CASSTGLGRAF; CDR3 DNA: TGTGCCAGCAGCACAGGGCTAGGGCGCGCCTTC
clone size: few; D gene: .; V gene: TRBV19; J gene: TRBJ1-1; CDR3 protein: CASSAGRGLNTEAFF; CDR3 DNA: TGTGCCAGTAGTGCGGGACGGGGGTTGAACACTGAAGCTTTCTTT
clone size: few; D gene: TRBD1; V gene: TRBV4-3; J gene: TRBJ1-4; CDR3 protein: CASSHRDRADEKLFF; CDR3 DNA: TGCGCCAGCAGCCATAGGGACAGGGCGGACGAAAAACTGTTTTTT
clone size: few; D gene: .; V gene: TRBV28; J gene: TRBJ2-7; CDR3 protein: CASRPTSPYEQYF; CDR3 DNA: TGTGCCAGCAGACCGACAAGTCCCTACGAGCAGTACTTC
clone size: .; D gene: TRBD1; V gene: TRBV27; J gene: TRBJ2-1; CDR3 protein: CASSPHGTGKQFF; CDR3 DNA: TGTGCCAGCAGTCCGCATGGGACAGGGAAGCAGTTCTTC
clone size: .; D gene: .; V gene: TRBV7-9; J gene: TRBJ1-1; CDR3 protein: CASSSYRGRTEAFF; CDR3 DNA: TGTGCCAGCAGCTCCTATAGGGGTAGGACTGAAGCTTTCTTT
clone size: .; D gene: TRBD1; V gene: TRBV27; J gene: TRBJ1-2; CDR3 protein: CASSHRTGPNYGYTF; CDR3 DNA: TGTGCCAGCAGTCATAGGACAGGGCCTAACTATGGCTACACCTTC
clone size: few; D gene: TRBD1; V gene: TRBV5-4; J gene: TRBJ2-2; CDR3 protein: CASSDRGWPGELFF; CDR3 DNA: TGTGCCAGCAGCGACAGGGGATGGCCCGGGGAGCTGTTTTTT
clone size: .; D gene: TRBD1; V gene: TRBV10-3; J gene: TRBJ2-5; CDR3 protein: CATGQREETQYF; CDR3 DNA: TGTGCCACGGGACAGAGGGAGGAGACCCAGTACTTC
clone size: few; D gene: TRBD2; V gene: TRBV4-1; J gene: TRBJ2-5; CDR3 protein: CASSRPGLGEETQYF; CDR3 DNA: TGCGCCAGCAGCCGACCGGGACTAGGGGAAGAGACCCAGTACTTC
clone size: few; D gene: .; V gene: TRBV28; J gene: TRBJ2-5; CDR3 protein: CASSLLLAGETQYF; CDR3 DNA: TGTGCCAGCAGTTTACTACTAGCTGGAGAGACCCAGTACTTC
clone size: .; D gene: TRBD1; V gene: TRBV30; J gene: TRBJ1-1; CDR3 protein: CAWSRDSRMNTEAFF; CDR3 DNA: TGTGCCTGGAGCCGGGACAGCCGAATGAACACTGAAGCTTTCTTT
clone size: .; D gene: TRBD2; V gene: TRBV5-1; J gene: TRBJ2-3; CDR3 protein: CASSRLAATTDTQYF; CDR3 DNA: TGCGCCAGCAGCAGACTAGCGGCCACAACAGATACGCAGTATTTT
clone size: .; D gene: .; V gene: TRBV25-1; J gene: TRBJ1-1; CDR3 protein: CASSRNTEAFF; CDR3 DNA: TGTGCCAGCAGTCGGAACACTGAAGCTTTCTTT
clone size: .; D gene: .; V gene: TRBV11-2; J gene: TRBJ2-3; CDR3 protein: CASSSRGAGKSTDTQYF; CDR3 DNA: TGTGCCAGCAGCTCCCGGGGCGCGGGGAAGTCCACAGATACGCAGTATTTT
clone size: .; D gene: .; V gene: TRBV20-1; J gene: TRBJ1-1; CDR3 protein: CSARTAEAFF; CDR3 DNA: TGCAGTGCCAGGACTGCTGAAGCTTTCTTT
clone size: .; D gene: TRBD1; V gene: TRBV19; J gene: TRBJ1-4; CDR3 protein: CASSSGTGTGNNEKLFF; CDR3 DNA: TGTGCCAGCTCTTCGGGGACCGGGACAGGGAATAATGAAAAACTGTTTTTT
clone size: .; D gene: .; V gene: TRBV5-1; J gene: TRBJ2-7; CDR3 protein: CASSLATESSYEQYF; CDR3 DNA: TGCGCCAGCAGCTTGGCCACAGAGAGCTCCTACGAGCAGTACTTC
clone size: .; D gene: .; V gene: TRBV28; J gene: TRBJ2-7; CDR3 protein: CASSFLQEPYEQYF; CDR3 DNA: TGTGCCAGCAGTTTTCTACAGGAGCCCTACGAGCAGTACTTC
clone size: .; D gene: TRBD2; V gene: TRBV19; J gene: TRBJ2-1; CDR3 protein: CASSIGGGLLHNEQFF; CDR3 DNA: TGTGCCAGTAGTATCGGGGGGGGGCTTCTCCACAATGAGCAGTTCTTC
clone size: .; D gene: TRBD2; V gene: TRBV10-3; J gene: TRBJ2-1; CDR3 protein: CASTPRTSEGSYNEQFF; CDR3 DNA: TGTGCCAGCACTCCGAGGACTAGCGAAGGCTCCTACAATGAGCAGTTCTTC